Below are 10 T cell receptor beta chains sequenced from a single sample in a study of shared clonotypes between healthy human individuals. TCRdb's table, derived via immunoSEQ multiplex PCR, lists solely in-frame clones and lacks some. The repertoire includes about 490,000 clones, around 80% of them detected once, and around 12% sits in the top ten. The sequencing sample was made of PBMCs. All receptors derive from a woman aged 40 to 49 in good health. Some clones in this sample may be carry-over from other donors' samples.

The rearrangement joins TRBV28 to TRBJ1-1; D ambiguous. The germline V and J ends were trimmed by 4 bases and 4 bases, with 16 bases remaining between them. The CDR3 consists of 15 residues. Germline loops: CDR1 MDHEN, CDR2 SYDVKM. The CDR3 DNA is TGTGCCAGCAGTTCATCAGCCGCGGGGAGCACTGAAGCTTTCTTT. Its protein is CASSSSAAGSTEAFF.

The rearrangement uses TRBV2 and TRBJ2-7, with 9 bases fitting TRBD2. This CDR3 comprises 19 residues. Trimming at V came to 3 bases and at J to 2 bases, leaving 17 bases not matched to a gene. Germline CDR1 reads SNHLY; CDR2 reads FYNNEI. The CDR3 DNA reads TGTGCCAGCAGTGAGCGAGGGGCTAGCGGGATGATAGGGACCTACGAGCAGTACTTC. Amino acids: CASSERGASGMIGTYEQYF.

This chain joins TRBV15 and TRBJ2-7; no reliable D call. CDR1 is LNHNV and CDR2 is YYDKDF in the germline V gene (reference sequence). The V gene lost 0 bases and the J gene lost 3 bases, with 6 bases spanning the gap. This CDR3 contains 13 residues. CDR3 DNA sequence: TGTGCCACCAGCAGAGATCACAGCTACGAGCAGTACTTC. Residues: CATSRDHSYEQYF.

This rearrangement joins TRBV7-6 to TRBJ2-7; 9 bases agree with TRBD1. The germline V gene encodes CDR1 SGHVS and CDR2 FNYEAQ. The CDR3 is 15 amino acids. Unmatched junction bases numbered 8, after V lost 2 bases and J lost 6 bases. CDR3 region: CASSLLQGAMGEQYF. The CDR3 DNA reads TGTGCCAGCAGCTTACTACAGGGGGCCATGGGCGAGCAGTACTTC.

This sequence joins TRBV7-3 and TRBJ2-1; TRBD1 is a possible D gene (6 bases). The CDR3 runs 15 residues. V was trimmed by 2 bases and J by 0 bases, leaving 8 bases between them. Germline loops: CDR1 SGHTA, CDR2 FQGTGA. CDR3 sequence reads: CASSLETGSYNEQFF. The CDR3 DNA is TGTGCCAGCAGCTTAGAGACAGGCTCCTACAATGAGCAGTTCTTC.

This clone was found once. The chain links TRBV2 to TRBJ2-5; D perhaps matches TRBD1 (6 bases). The end of the DNA fits TRBJ2-7 better, so the J call may be wrong. There are 13 residues in the CDR3. Germline CDR1 reads SNHLY; CDR2 reads FYNNEI. The CDR3 nucleotides are TGTGCCAGCAGTATATTACAGGGCTACGAGCAGTACTTC. Protein product: CASSILQGYEQYF.

This clone was counted ten times or more. V is TRBV5-6 and J is TRBJ2-5, with a weak D call TRBD2 (6 bases). Trimming pared 4 bases from V and 3 bases from J, leaving 19 bases between. From germline, CDR1 is SGHDT and CDR2 YYEEEE. The CDR3 is made up of 16 amino acids. This chain's CDR3 is CASSPRGGPSEETQYF. The CDR3 region has the DNA TGTGCCAGCAGCCCGCGGGGTGGGCCTTCCGAAGAGACCCAGTACTTC.

This clone was counted only a few times. V usage is TRBV9 and J usage is TRBJ2-3; D gene ambiguous. CDR1 is SGDLS and CDR2 is YYNGEE in the germline V gene. CDR3 length equals 13 residues. The germline V and J ends were trimmed by 3 bases and 3 bases, with 8 bases remaining between them. The CDR3 region is CASSATITDTQYF. CDR3 nucleotides: TGTGCCAGCAGCGCCACCATTACAGATACGCAGTATTTT.

V usage is TRBV29-1 and J usage is TRBJ1-2; 11 bases fit TRBD1. The V and J ends lost 4 bases and 0 bases, in that order; junction bases with no gene match: 10. There are 17 residues in the CDR3. Germline-derived CDR1 and CDR2 are SQVTM and ANQGSEA. This CDR3 is CSVGWPGTGGSNYGYTF. CDR3 DNA sequence: TGCAGCGTTGGTTGGCCCGGGACAGGGGGTTCTAACTATGGCTACACCTTC.

About this clone itself: Other DNA variants within this sample encode the same CDR3. The V and J genes are TRBV19 and TRBJ2-5, with a weak D call TRBD1 (6 bases). V was trimmed by 4 bases and J by 2 bases, leaving 8 bases between them. Germline CDR1 LNHDA, CDR2 SQIVND (reference sequence). The CDR3 is 13 amino acids. CDR3 loop: CASSTDRQETQYF. The CDR3 nucleotides are TGTGCCAGTAGTACGGACAGACAAGAGACCCAGTACTTC.